The 23 T cell receptor beta chains below come from one sample, sequenced in a study of blood T cell repertoires in COVID-19 (TCRdb year 2020). Library preparation employed the immunoSEQ multiplex PCR assay. The source is immuneACCESS, and TCRdb retained only in-frame sequences with V and J called. Part of the clones is not carried over; for the studies checked, unresolved V genes explain less than half of this, and the remainder is unexplained. This sample comprises about 150,000 clones, about three quarters of them detected only once. Approximately 16% of the sample lies in the top ten. The sequencing input was peripheral blood. These receptors came from a man in his fifties or sixties with acute or convalescent COVID-19.

The rearrangement links TRBV5-1 to TRBJ1-2, with D perhaps TRBD1 (6 bases). Trimming removed 5 bases from V and 6 bases from J, with 20 bases in between. CDR3 length: 15 residues. Germline CDR1 and CDR2: SGHRS and YFSETQ. CDR3 DNA sequence: TGCGCCAGCAGGGCTACAGGGAAACAGAGTCATGGCTACACCTTC. As protein: CASRATGKQSHGYTF.

The chain combines TRBV10-2 with TRBJ1-2, with TRBD1 identical over 10 bases. After removal of 3 bases from V and 8 bases from J, the junction contained 6 bases not matched to a gene. This CDR3 is built from 14 residues. The germline V gene has CDR1 WSHSY and CDR2 SAAADI. CDR3 in amino acids: CASSDRQDRGGYTF. The CDR3 nucleotides read TGCGCCAGCAGTGACCGTCAGGACAGGGGGGGCTACACCTTC.

This chain connects TRBV4-1 to TRBJ1-5; 8 bases are shared with TRBD1. The J segment lost 5 bases and the V segment lost 1 base, leaving 22 bases of the junction unmatched. Germline CDR1 and CDR2: MGHRA and YSYEKL. The CDR3 contains 21 residues. In nucleotides, the CDR3 is TGCGCCAGCAGCCAAGTTCTGGGCAGGGGGCGTTTAGATTCGCTAGATCAGCCCCAGCATTTT. It translates to CASSQVLGRGRLDSLDQPQHF.

This chain links TRBV19 with TRBJ1-2, with 7 positions matching TRBD1. The CDR3 is 13 residues long. After removal of 7 bases from V and 4 bases from J, the junction contained 6 bases not matched to a gene. Germline V gene sequence: CDR1 LNHDA, CDR2 SQIVND (reference sequence). Written as DNA, the CDR3 is TGTGCCAGTATCCCGGGACAGCCCTATGGCTACACCTTC. This sequence encodes CASIPGQPYGYTF.

There are a few counts of this clone. The chain carries TRBV10-1 and TRBJ2-7; D not certain. This CDR3 is built from 10 residues. Germline CDR1 WNHNN, CDR2 SYGVQD (reference sequence). V gave up 5 bases and J gave up 4 bases, with 3 bases separating them. The CDR3 DNA reads as TGCGCCAGCAGTTTATACGAGCAGTACGTC. It specifies CASSLYEQYV.

CDR3 sequence (DNA): TGTGCCACACGGGAAAACTATGGCTACACCTTC. This encodes CATRENYGYTF. This chain links TRBV28 with TRBJ1-2, with D unresolved. This CDR3 comprises 11 residues. Germline V gene lookup returns CDR1 MDHEN and CDR2 SYDVKM. V lost 10 bases and J lost 2, with 8 bases in between.

The chain carries TRBV6-5 and TRBJ1-6; TRBD1 aligns across 9 bases. CDR3 size: 15 residues. Trimming took 0 bases from V and 9 from J; bases not matched to a gene: 3. CDR1 is MNHEY and CDR2 is SVGAGI in the germline V gene. Written as DNA, the CDR3 is TGTGCCAGCAGTTACTCCGGGACAGGGTTTTCACCCCTCCACTTT. Protein sequence: CASSYSGTGFSPLHF.

The gene calls are TRBV11-2 and TRBJ2-5, with a tentative D call TRBD1 (6 bases). In germline, CDR1 is SGHAT, CDR2 FQNNGV. The length of the CDR3 is 13 residues. The V gene lost 2 bases and the J gene lost 5 bases, with 9 bases spanning the gap. The CDR3 nucleotides read TGTGCCAGCAGCTTACAGGGGTTGGAGACCCAGTACTTC. Encoded protein: CASSLQGLETQYF.

The rearrangement uses TRBV6-5 and TRBJ2-3; 7 nucleotides line up with TRBD2. Unmatched junction bases numbered 8, after V lost 2 bases and J lost 6 bases. Germline-derived CDR1 and CDR2 are MNHEY and SVGAGI. The CDR3 is 15 amino acids. CDR3 DNA: TGTGCCAGCAGTTACGGTTTGGGAGGGATGGATACGCAGTATTTT. Encoded protein: CASSYGLGGMDTQYF.

This clone appeared a few times. V usage is TRBV6-2 or TRBV6-3 and J usage is TRBJ2-1; maybe TRBD1 (6 bases). Looked up from germline, CDR1 is MNHEY and CDR2 is SVGEGT. The CDR3 loop spans 14 amino acids. V lost 2 bases, J lost 5 bases, and 10 bases lay in between. This chain's CDR3 is CASSYVGANNEQFF. The CDR3 DNA follows: TGTGCCAGCAGTTACGTGGGGGCTAACAATGAGCAGTTCTTC.

The chain couples TRBV10-3 to TRBJ2-1; 10 bases match TRBD2. Germline V gene lookup returns CDR1 ENHRY and CDR2 SYGVKD. J was trimmed by 6 bases and V by 3 bases; bases with no gene match: 5. This CDR3 region has 15 residues. CDR3 region: CAISDSGGAGNEQFF. The CDR3 coding sequence is TGTGCCATCAGTGACAGCGGGGGGGCCGGCAATGAGCAGTTCTTC.

This chain connects TRBV5-5 to TRBJ2-2; possibly TRBD2 for D (6 bases). With 6 bases removed from V and 8 bases from J, the gap between germline ends came to 23 bases. The CDR3 spans 16 residues. Germline V gene lookup returns CDR1 SGHKS and CDR2 YYEKEE (reference sequence). In nucleotides, the CDR3 is TGTGCCAGCAACCAAAAGACGGGAGCCATAGATGGGGAGCTGTTTTTT. It yields the protein CASNQKTGAIDGELFF.

The chain joins TRBV23-1 to TRBJ1-6; 7 bases match TRBD1. TRBV23-1 is an ORF, with its function uncertain. The CDR3 contains 18 residues. The J segment lost 6 bases and the V segment lost 0 bases, leaving 11 bases of the junction unmatched. The CDR3 nucleotides are TGCGCCAGCAGTCAATCGACCTCAGGGGACAGCCGTAATTCACCCCTCCACTTT. Translating it yields CASSQSTSGDSRNSPLHF.

The chain uses TRBV5-1 and TRBJ1-2; 9 positions match TRBD1. The trim removed 4 bases at V and 4 bases at J, leaving 2 bases unmatched. The CDR3 is made up of 13 amino acids. Germline CDR1 is SGHRS and CDR2 is YFSETQ. The CDR3 loop reads CASSVGQGYGYTF. The CDR3 nucleotides read TGCGCCAGCAGCGTGGGACAGGGCTATGGCTACACCTTC.

This clone has only one observation. This chain connects TRBV23-1 to TRBJ2-2, with D maybe TRBD2 (6 bases). TRBV23-1 is placed among ORFs of uncertain function. The V and J ends lost 5 bases and 6 bases respectively, with 13 bases between them. The CDR3 runs to 14 residues. CDR3 sequence reads: CASSMVGSSGELFF. As DNA, the CDR3 is TGCGCCAGCAGTATGGTCGGGAGTTCCGGGGAGCTGTTTTTT.

In this sample, this clone turned up a few times. CDR3 sequence reads: CASSATSGDNEQFF. CDR3 sequence (DNA): TGTGCCAGCAGCGCGACTAGCGGGGACAATGAGCAGTTCTTC. The V and J genes are TRBV7-3 and TRBJ2-1; 11 bases fit TRBD2. The length of the CDR3 is 14 residues. Germline CDR1 and CDR2: SGHTA and FQGTGA. The trim removed 5 bases at V and 5 bases at J, leaving 2 bases unmatched.

The J gene is TRBJ1-2, the V gene TRBV11-2; D might be TRBD1 (5 bases). The CDR3 runs to 13 residues. Trimming stripped 5 bases from V and 6 bases from J, with 13 bases between. In germline, CDR1 is SGHAT, CDR2 FQNNGV. The CDR3, as DNA: TGTGCCAGCAGCCCCCGCGGACAAAATGGCTACACCTTC. Its protein is CASSPRGQNGYTF.

The chain carries TRBV18 and TRBJ2-1; TRBD1 aligns across 10 bases. J was trimmed by 5 bases and V by 3 bases; bases with no gene match: 4. The CDR3 has 15 amino acids. Germline loops: CDR1 KGHSH, CDR2 LQKENI. CDR3 nucleotides: TGTGCCAGCTCACCTGGACAGGGGGGCCACAATGAGCAGTTCTTC. Its protein is CASSPGQGGHNEQFF.

The chain couples TRBV7-8 to TRBJ2-1; D gene unclear. Germline loops: CDR1 SGHVS, CDR2 FQNEAQ. The CDR3 is made up of 15 amino acids. V gave up 1 base and J gave up 2 bases, with 9 bases separating them. As DNA, the CDR3 is TGTGCCAGCAGCTTAGTCTTAGGAGCCTACAATGAGCAGTTCTTC. It translates to CASSLVLGAYNEQFF.

This sequence joins TRBV7-9 and TRBJ2-1; D ambiguous. Trimming removed 5 bases at V and 7 bases at J, with 15 bases between. This CDR3 spans 14 amino acids. Germline CDR1 SEHNR, CDR2 FQNEAQ (reference sequence). This chain's CDR3 is CASSLTRRLNEQFF. The CDR3 coding sequence is TGTGCCAGCAGCCTAACCAGGCGTTTGAATGAGCAGTTCTTC. The whole variable domain, remainder taken from reference TRBV7-9 and TRBJ2-1, is DTGVSQNPRHKITKRGQNVTFRCDPISEHNRLYWYRQTLGQGPEFLTYFQNEAQLEKSRLLSDRFSAERPKGSFSTLEIQRTEQGDSAMYLCASSLTRRLNEQFFGPGTRLTVL.

The chain carries TRBV6-2 or TRBV6-3 and TRBJ2-7, with 10 bases identical to TRBD2. The CDR3 loop spans 17 amino acids. The ends lost 4 bases at V and 3 bases at J; junction bases unmatched: 12. CDR1 is MNHEY and CDR2 is SVGEGT in the germline V gene. For the CDR3, the DNA is TGTGCCAGCAGTTCCACCCGGACTAGCGGAGCCCTCTACGAGCAGTACGTC. It is translated as CASSSTRTSGALYEQYV.

This chain uses TRBV4-1 with TRBJ1-3, with 12 positions matching TRBD1. The CDR3 spans 20 residues. V was clipped by 4 bases and J by 4 bases; unmatched bases: 17. CDR1 MGHRA and CDR2 YSYEKL come from the germline V gene. The CDR3 DNA is TGCGCCAGCAGCCGCCAAGAAGGGACAGGGGGCGCGAGAAGGGGAAACACCATATATTTT. This encodes CASSRQEGTGGARRGNTIYF.

This chain uses TRBV15 with TRBJ1-6; a weak D match, TRBD1 (6 bases). The CDR3 loop spans 16 amino acids. The germline V gene has CDR1 LNHNV and CDR2 YYDKDF (reference sequence). The V and J ends lost 1 base and 8 bases respectively, with 15 bases between them. The CDR3 region has the DNA TGTGCCACCAGCAGAGCAACGGGACACAGGGATTCACCCCTCCACTTT. Translated: CATSRATGHRDSPLHF. The full variable domain, with the rest looked up from reference TRBV15 and TRBJ1-6, is DAMVIQNPRYQVTQFGKPVTLSCSQTLNHNVMYWYQQKSSQAPKLLFHYYDKDFNNEADTPDNFQSRRPNTSFCFLDIRSPGLGDTAMYLCATSRATGHRDSPLHFGNGTRLTVT.